This entry lists 8 T cell receptor beta chains sequenced from one sample in a study of response to subunit inactivated influenza vaccine. MiXCR, applied by TCRdb to the RT-PCR reads, yields one record per CDR3 protein. The sample holds fewer than 800,000 distinct CDR3 sequences; approximately 15% are singletons and the top ten take approximately 10%. The sample was PBMCs from blood, taken roughly 12 days after vaccination. All receptors derive from a man between 45 and 60 years old who received an inactivated influenza vaccine.

This clonotype showed up many times. The V and J genes are TRBV5-4 and TRBJ2-1; 10 bases agree with TRBD2. The CDR3 is 15 amino acids. Germline CDR1 is SGHNT and CDR2 is YYREEE (reference sequence). With 5 bases clipped from V and 6 bases from J, the junction kept 8 bases outside the gene matches. CDR3 in amino acids: CASRPLAGEGNEQFF. The CDR3 DNA follows: TGTGCCAGCAGACCTCTAGCGGGAGAAGGCAATGAGCAGTTCTTC.

The chain joins TRBV12-3 or TRBV12-4 to TRBJ1-1; 7 bases align to TRBD1. The CDR3 has 15 amino acids. The J segment lost 8 bases and the V segment lost 5 bases, leaving 14 bases of the junction unmatched. The CDR3 nucleotides read TGTGCCAGCAGTAGTCGTCGAGGGGGCGTGGCGGAAGCTTTCTTT. It translates to CASSSRRGGVAEAFF.

The rearrangement links TRBV7-9 to TRBJ2-1; no definite D call. Germline CDR1 and CDR2: SEHNR and FQNEAQ (reference sequence). V lost 2 bases and J lost 8, with 4 bases in between. This CDR3 region has 11 residues. As DNA, the CDR3 is TGTGCCAGCAGCTTACCCGATGAGCAGTTCTTC. The encoded protein is CASSLPDEQFF.

This rearrangement joins TRBV20-1 to TRBJ2-3, with D uncertain. The germline gives CDR1 DFQATT, CDR2 SNEGSKA (reference sequence). The CDR3 covers 13 residues. V lost 3 bases to trimming and J lost 1 base, with 8 bases between them. The CDR3 loop is CSASSSGTDTQYF. The CDR3 coding sequence is TGCAGTGCTAGTAGCAGCGGCACAGATACGCAGTATTTT.

This clonotype was detected many times. This chain uses TRBV29-1 with TRBJ2-1; D tentatively reads TRBD1 or TRBD2 (7 bases each). Germline CDR1 and CDR2: SQVTM and ANQGSEA. Trimming removed 4 bases at V and 4 bases at J, with 11 bases between. CDR3 size: 13 residues. The CDR3, as DNA: TGCAGCGTTGCCAGGGGGGGTTACAATGAGCAGTTCTTC. Translated: CSVARGGYNEQFF.

The chain is built from TRBV4-3 and TRBJ2-7; D is possibly TRBD2 (5 bases). CDR1 LGHNA and CDR2 YSLEER come from the germline V gene. The CDR3 is 14 amino acids. Trimming removed 1 base at V and 1 base at J, with 8 bases between. As DNA, the CDR3 is TGCGCCAGCAGCCAAGCCCGGGATTCCTACGAGCAGTACTTC. Translating it yields CASSQARDSYEQYF.

The chain is built from TRBV6-1 and TRBJ2-1; TRBD1 might be the D (6 bases). Germline values: CDR1 MNHNS, CDR2 SASEGT. This CDR3 contains 15 residues. V was clipped by 9 bases and J by 7 bases, with 22 bases between them. CDR3 nucleotide sequence: TGTGCCAGGAAGGTCGGCGCAAAAGGGGGTAATGAGCAGTTCTTC. It yields the protein CARKVGAKGGNEQFF.

This chain joins TRBV19 and TRBJ2-1; D could derive from TRBD1 or TRBD2 (6 bases each). The CDR3 contains 16 residues. V shed 2 bases and J shed 4 bases, with 15 bases lying between them. From germline, CDR1 is LNHDA and CDR2 SQIVND (reference sequence). CDR3 region: CASSIRGDGAYNEQFF. The CDR3 DNA follows: TGTGCCAGTAGTATAAGGGGGGACGGAGCATACAATGAGCAGTTCTTC. Variable domain in full (rest from reference TRBV19 and TRBJ2-1): DGGITQSPKYLFRKEGQNVTLSCEQNLNHDAMYWYRQDPGQGLRLIYYSQIVNDFQKGDIAEGYSVSREKKESFPLTVTSAQKNPTAFYLCASSIRGDGAYNEQFFGPGTRLTVL.